One and the same sample provided the 15 T cell receptor beta chains below, sequenced in a study of human T cells and chemical hapten exposure (dated by TCRdb to 2020 to 2022). The library was made by RACE. For sequencing, a NextSeq 500 was employed. The public reads were quality trimmed at Q25 with fastp and then assembled into clones with MiXCR by TCRdb, keeping productive beta chains. Rows merge per CDR3 protein into single entries with the most common DNA and genes. Counted in this sample were about 78,000 distinct CDR3 sequences; 8.5% of them appeared once. About 3.5% of the sample lies in the top ten. The sample's time point label, decoded: patch test 2, 6 weeks after DPC sensitization. What the treatment or condition label conveys for this sample: therapeutic diphenylcyclopropenone sensitization with weekly scalp DPC. The sample consisted of whole blood, taken in connection with sensitization to the hapten diphenylcyclopropenone (DPC). The receptors were gathered from a woman in her forties or fifties with alopecia areata. Some clones in this sample may be carry-over from other donors' samples.

This clonotype was observed a few times. The J gene is TRBJ2-3, the V gene TRBV21-1; TRBD1 was called by the table and not checked on the DNA. TRBV21-1 is tagged as a pseudogene. The CDR3 has 17 amino acids. CDR3 DNA: TGTGCCAGCAGCCCCTGGGGTGAACAGGGATGCACAGATACGCAGTATTTT. Its translation is CASSPWGEQGCTDTQYF.

This clonotype was seen only a few times. The gene calls are TRBV27 and TRBJ2-3; TRBD1 matches 10 bases. Looked up from germline, CDR1 is MNHEY and CDR2 is SMNVEV (reference sequence). V was pared by 2 bases and J by 4 bases, with 3 bases of the junction left unmatched. The CDR3 is 15 residues long. CDR3 nucleotide sequence: TGTGCCAGCAGTTTACAGGACAGGGGGGCAGATACGCAGTATTTT. Protein sequence: CASSLQDRGADTQYF.

This clonotype was seen repeatedly, ten times or more. The V gene is TRBV29-1, the J gene TRBJ1-4; D gene ambiguous. The germline V gene has CDR1 SQVTM and CDR2 ANQGSEA. Trimming removed 2 bases from V and 7 bases from J, with 11 bases in between. The CDR3 has 13 amino acids. Here the CDR3 reads CSVESQAGEKLFF. DNA for the CDR3: TGCAGCGTTGAATCCCAGGCGGGTGAAAAACTGTTTTTT.

Ten or more counts support this clonotype. This chain connects TRBV12-3 or TRBV12-4 to TRBJ1-6; D is ambiguous. The CDR3 is 15 residues long. V dropped 6 bases and J dropped 2 bases, with 11 bases sitting between them. CDR3 bases: TGTGCCAGCAGAGTGGGTGGGGCCTATAATTCACCCCTCCACTTT. This sequence encodes CASRVGGAYNSPLHF.

The CDR3 region has the DNA TGTGCCAGCAGCTTAACGGGAACTGAAGCTTTCTTT. Its protein is CASSLTGTEAFF. V gene TRBV7-9 combines with J gene TRBJ1-1; D remains unclear. V dropped 2 bases and J dropped 5 bases, with 6 bases sitting between them. The CDR3 runs to 12 residues. Germline CDR1 is SEHNR and CDR2 is FQNEAQ (reference sequence).

This clonotype was seen repeatedly, ten times or more. The chain uses TRBV4-1 and TRBJ1-1, with D uncertain. Deletions cut 2 bases from V and 11 bases from J, with 15 bases between. CDR3 length equals 13 residues. Germline V lookup: CDR1 MGHRA, CDR2 YSYEKL. The CDR3 region has the DNA TGCGCCAGCAGCCAAACCCAGGAAACAGAGGCTTTCTTT. As protein: CASSQTQETEAFF.

This clonotype was seen many times. The CDR3 nucleotides read TGTGCCAGCAGTTACGGGATTGAAGCTTTCTTT. It encodes CASSYGIEAFF. The J gene is TRBJ1-1, the V gene TRBV6-5; D not resolved. V was pared by 2 bases and J by 7 bases, with 5 bases between. CDR1 MNHEY and CDR2 SVGAGI come from the germline V gene. The CDR3 spans 11 residues.

This clonotype was observed many times. CDR3 nucleotide sequence: TGCAGCGTTGAAAGGGCGGCAGGTATGAACACTGAAGCTTTCTTT. Protein sequence: CSVERAAGMNTEAFF. This chain uses TRBV29-1 with TRBJ1-1; D gene ambiguous. Looked up from germline, CDR1 is SQVTM and CDR2 is ANQGSEA. CDR3 length: 15 residues. The V end was cut by 2 bases, the J end by 0 bases, with 13 bases between.

The chain links TRBV2 to TRBJ2-3, with D perhaps matching TRBD2 (6 bases). Deletions cut 5 bases from V and 2 bases from J, with 11 bases between. Germline V gene data show CDR1 as SNHLY and CDR2 as FYNNEI. CDR3 length equals 14 residues. The DNA for the CDR3 is TGTGCCAGCAGTCCGGGACTTCCCACAGATACGCAGTATTTT. This sequence encodes CASSPGLPTDTQYF. The full variable domain, with the rest looked up from reference TRBV2 and TRBJ2-3, is EPEVTQTPSHQVTQMGQEVILRCVPISNHLYFYWYRQILGQKVEFLVSFYNNEISEKSEIFDDQFSVERPDGSNFTLKIRSTKLEDSAMYFCASSPGLPTDTQYFGPGTRLTVL.

This sequence joins TRBV4-1 and TRBJ2-2; D is ambiguous. This CDR3 has 16 residues. CDR1 and CDR2 (germline): MGHRA, YSYEKL. With 1 base removed from V and 5 bases from J, the gap between germline ends came to 14 bases. The chain's CDR3 is CASSQGSSSRTGELFF. DNA of the CDR3: TGCGCCAGCAGCCAAGGGTCCTCAAGTAGAACCGGGGAGCTGTTTTTT.

The gene calls are TRBV7-9 and TRBJ2-1, with D possibly matching TRBD2 (6 bases). Germline V CDR1 and CDR2: SEHNR, FQNEAQ (reference sequence). The CDR3 is 14 amino acids. The V end was cut by 6 bases, the J end by 7 bases, with 16 bases between. Here the CDR3 reads CASSPPVGGNEQFF. CDR3 DNA sequence: TGTGCCAGCAGTCCCCCGGTGGGGGGAAATGAGCAGTTCTTC.

Ten or more counts support this clonotype. The J gene is TRBJ1-5, the V gene TRBV6-1, with 8 positions matching TRBD1. Germline CDR1 is MNHNS and CDR2 is SASEGT. V was clipped by 4 bases and J by 7 bases; unmatched bases: 9. The CDR3 spans 15 residues. The CDR3 here is CASSVMTGDGQPQHF. CDR3 bases: TGTGCCAGCAGTGTTATGACAGGGGACGGACAGCCCCAGCATTTT.

J is TRBJ2-3 and V is TRBV10-3; D might be TRBD1 or TRBD2, each matching 5 bases. Trimming removed 7 bases at V and 6 bases at J, with 14 bases between. Germline V CDR1 and CDR2: ENHRY, SYGVKD. The CDR3 runs to 13 residues. The chain's CDR3 is CAITEGPRDTQYF. The CDR3 DNA sequence: TGTGCCATCACCGAGGGGCCCAGGGATACGCAGTATTTT.

In this sample, this clonotype turned up many times. This chain joins TRBV12-3 or TRBV12-4 and TRBJ1-1, with 7 bases aligning to TRBD1. The length of the CDR3 is 11 residues. V was clipped by 5 bases and J by 10 bases; unmatched bases: 4. The CDR3 bases are TGTGCCAGCAGTCCTTCAGGGGGAGCTTTCTTT. As protein: CASSPSGGAFF.

This clonotype was seen ten or more times. This chain uses TRBV12-5 with TRBJ2-1; no reliable D call. V lost 10 bases to trimming and J lost 0 bases, with 10 bases between them. This CDR3 is built from 13 residues. Germline V gives CDR1 LGHNT, CDR2 FRNRAP. CDR3: CATASVSYNEQFF. The CDR3 nucleotides read TGTGCTACTGCAAGCGTCTCCTACAATGAGCAGTTCTTC.